This passage covers 8 T cell receptor beta chains from one sample sequenced in a study of cytomegalovirus exposure and HLA in healthy donors (dated by TCRdb to about 2017). The receptor library was made with the immunoSEQ multiplex PCR assay. For the multiplex PCR, a mixture combining 60 forward primers for TCR Vbeta segments and 13 reverse primers for TCR Jbeta segments was used. TCRdb obtained this table from immuneACCESS and retained in-frame rearrangements with V and J assigned. These tables miss some clones; where compared with another copy, unresolved V genes account for less than half of the shortfall, and the remainder is unexplained. The sample has about 130,000 clones on record, about three quarters of them singletons. The top ten hold about 1.9% of the sample. Source material: PBMCs. These receptors came from a man aged 50 or older in good health and CMV-seronegative.

V gene TRBV14 combines with J gene TRBJ1-2; no firm D call. Germline CDR1 is SGHDN and CDR2 is FVKESK. Between the trimmed V and J ends, which lost 5 bases and 6 bases, there was a span of 13 bases. CDR3 length equals 13 residues. The CDR3 protein is CASSSRLKNGYTF. The CDR3 bases are TGTGCCAGCAGCAGTAGACTTAAGAATGGCTACACCTTC.

The V and J genes are TRBV13 and TRBJ2-2; possible D gene TRBD2, 7 bases. V was cut by 5 bases and J by 6 bases, with 13 bases left in between. CDR3 length: 14 residues. Germline V gene lookup returns CDR1 PRHDT and CDR2 FYEKMQ (reference sequence). The CDR3 nucleotides are TGTGCCAGCAGCCCATGGGGGGGGCCCGGGGAGCTGTTTTTT. This encodes CASSPWGGPGELFF.

J is TRBJ2-5 and V is TRBV5-1; 8 positions match TRBD2. Looked up from germline, CDR1 is SGHRS and CDR2 is YFSETQ. Germline trimming cut 6 bases from V and 5 bases from J; bases unmatched to any gene: 9. This CDR3 is 14 amino acids long. The CDR3 DNA is TGCGCCAGCACTCGAGGGACTAGTGAGGAGACCCAGTACTTC. Translated: CASTRGTSEETQYF.

J is TRBJ1-2 and V is TRBV6-1; D may be TRBD1 (5 bases). Trimming pared 2 bases from V and 2 bases from J, leaving 12 bases between. Germline V gene data show CDR1 as MNHNS and CDR2 as SASEGT. This CDR3 comprises 15 residues. The CDR3 here is CASSELGRVNYGYTF. CDR3 nucleotides: TGTGCCAGCAGTGAATTAGGCAGGGTGAACTATGGCTACACCTTC.

Only a few counts were recorded for this clone. The chain recombines TRBV27 with TRBJ2-7; 7 positions agree with TRBD2. CDR3 length: 14 amino acids. Germline V gene data show CDR1 as MNHEY and CDR2 as SMNVEV (reference sequence). V was clipped by 8 bases and J by 0 bases; unmatched bases: 7. CDR3 protein: CASQSGAYSYEQYF. CDR3 sequence (DNA): TGTGCCAGCCAGAGCGGGGCCTACTCCTACGAGCAGTACTTC.

The V call is TRBV5-1, the J call TRBJ2-5, with D uncertain. CDR1 is SGHRS and CDR2 is YFSETQ in the germline V gene. CDR3 length equals 16 residues. Trimming removed 0 bases at V and 1 base at J, with 13 bases between. The CDR3 sequence is CASSLESMAPQETQYF. DNA for the CDR3: TGCGCCAGCAGCTTGGAATCCATGGCCCCCCAAGAGACCCAGTACTTC.

This clone occurred once. The chain employs TRBV4-2 and TRBJ1-5; D might be TRBD1 (5 bases). V was trimmed by 1 base and J by 0 bases, leaving 10 bases between them. Germline lookup yields CDR1 LGHNA and CDR2 YNFKEQ. This CDR3 has 16 residues. In nucleotides, the CDR3 is TGTGCCAGCAGCCAAGGGGGCAGTTATAGCAATCAGCCCCAGCATTTT. Translated: CASSQGGSYSNQPQHF.

The chain combines TRBV7-9 with TRBJ2-5, with 7 bases lining up with TRBD2. The germline gives CDR1 SEHNR, CDR2 FQNEAQ (reference sequence). V lost 5 bases to trimming and J lost 2 bases; unmatched junction nucleotides: 8. CDR3 length equals 15 residues. In DNA, the CDR3 is TGTGCCAGCAGCAGCACGGGGGGACTTCAAGAGACCCAGTACTTC. Amino acids: CASSSTGGLQETQYF.